This T cell receptor beta chain was identified during a study of vaccination and CD4 T cells after COVID-19. Study details: Convalescent participants consisted of six males and four females, two being Hispanic. Investigators stimulated cells with overlapping spike peptides drawn from SARS-CoV-2, HCoV-NL63, HCoV-OC43 and HCoV-229E. Regarding the study as a whole: Median numbers of SARS-CoV-2-reactive clonotypes increased from roughly 22 to 38 (not a significant change).

Germline V gives CDR1 SGHAT, CDR2 FQNNGV. V lost 5 bases and J 7 bases, leaving 17 bases between the germline ends. The CDR3 spans 14 residues. Sequencing of DNA taken from cultured CD4+ T cells relied on the Oncomine TCR Beta short-read assay. Each CDR3 protein is one row after TCRdb ran MiXCR on the PCR reads. Seen here are about 19,000 distinct CDR3 sequences, 30% to 40% observed once, and the top ten hold roughly 14%. Treatment reported: roughly nine-day PBMC culture with coronavirus spike peptide pools or control peptides (ViraFEST assay). This clonotype was detected a few times. What it recognizes is unknown.

Sequencing was carried out using cultured CD4+ T cells from blood. This TCR derives from a human donor with COVID-19. The chain employs TRBV11-2 and TRBJ2-5; no clear D gene. CDR3 protein: CASSPPSRLRTQYF. The CDR3 bases are TGTGCCAGCAGCCCACCTTCTCGGCTCCGGACCCAGTACTTC.